These 11 T cell receptor beta chains share one sample of origin, sequenced in a study of human T cells and chemical hapten exposure. A single record per CDR3 protein comes from TCRdb applying MiXCR to the RACE reads. The data show approximately 80,000 distinct CDR3 sequences, about 14% seen once. As for time point: pre-sensitization, week 0. Treatment described: therapeutic diphenylcyclopropenone sensitization with weekly scalp DPC. Sequencing used whole blood, obtained in connection with sensitization to the hapten diphenylcyclopropenone (DPC). The receptor set was obtained from a woman aged 45-60 years with alopecia areata. Some clones in this sample may be carry-over from other donors' samples.

This clonotype was seen ten or more times. This chain uses TRBV12-3 or TRBV12-4 with TRBJ2-1; possibly TRBD1 or TRBD2 for D (5 bases each). The CDR3 covers 15 residues. Trimming removed 3 bases from V and 3 bases from J, with 12 bases in between. The CDR3 reads CASSFPGRLYNEQFF. The CDR3 DNA reads as TGTGCCAGCAGTTTCCCAGGGAGACTCTACAATGAGCAGTTCTTC.

This clonotype was seen only a few times. The chain recombines TRBV19 with TRBJ2-2; no reliable D call. Trimming took off 7 bases at V and 0 bases at J, with 9 bases between the two ends. Germline V CDR1 and CDR2: LNHDA, SQIVND (reference sequence). The CDR3 extends over 14 amino acids. CDR3 nucleotide sequence: TGTGCCAGTAATAACGCGGCGAACACCGGGGAGCTGTTTTTT. Its protein product is CASNNAANTGELFF.

J is TRBJ2-3 and V is TRBV6-5; D remains ambiguous. The germline V and J ends were trimmed by 3 bases and 0 bases, with 10 bases remaining between them. This CDR3 comprises 15 residues. Germline-derived CDR1 and CDR2 are MNHEY and SVGAGI. The CDR3 here is CASSYSYSSTDTQYF. CDR3 DNA sequence: TGTGCCAGCAGTTATTCATACAGTAGCACAGATACGCAGTATTTT.

This clonotype was observed a handful of times. This chain connects TRBV12-3 or TRBV12-4 to TRBJ1-5; unclear D gene. The CDR3 length is 15 residues. V dropped 3 bases and J dropped 0 bases, with 9 bases sitting between them. CDR3 bases: TGTGCCAGCAGTTTCGGGCAGCATAGCAATCAGCCCCAGCATTTT. This gives the protein CASSFGQHSNQPQHF.

V usage is TRBV7-8 and J usage is TRBJ2-5, with 12 bases fitting TRBD2. The CDR3 runs to 18 residues. The trim removed 4 bases at V and 2 bases at J, leaving 11 bases unmatched. CDR1 is SGHVS and CDR2 is FQNEAQ in the germline V gene. CDR3 loop: CASSSPSGRANTQETQYF. CDR3 nucleotide sequence: TGTGCCAGCAGCTCCCCTAGCGGGAGGGCCAACACACAAGAGACCCAGTACTTC. Full variable domain (outside the CDR3, taken from reference TRBV7-8 and TRBJ2-5): GAGVSQSPRYKVAKRGQDVALRCDPISGHVSLFWYQQALGQGPEFLTYFQNEAQLDKSGLPSDRFFAERPEGSVSTLKIQRTQQEDSAVYLCASSSPSGRANTQETQYFGPGTRLLVL.

The rearrangement links TRBV12-5 to TRBJ1-6; a possible D gene is TRBD1 (5 bases). V was pared by 5 bases and J by 5 bases, with 13 bases between. Germline values: CDR1 LGHNT, CDR2 FRNRAP. The CDR3 has 15 amino acids. CDR3 residues: CASGRGTEDNSPLHF. For the CDR3, the DNA is TGTGCTAGTGGTCGTGGGACCGAAGATAATTCACCCCTCCACTTT.

The rearrangement links TRBV4-3 to TRBJ2-7, with D maybe TRBD2 (6 bases). Germline V gene data show CDR1 as LGHNA and CDR2 as YSLEER. Trimming pared 0 bases from V and 3 bases from J, leaving 18 bases between. The CDR3 has 17 residues. CDR3 amino acids: CASSQDGGTYGSYEQYF. The CDR3 DNA reads TGCGCCAGCAGCCAAGATGGAGGCACCTACGGGAGCTACGAGCAGTACTTC.

The chain carries TRBV7-2 and TRBJ1-1; TRBD1 is a possible D gene (6 bases). Germline values: CDR1 SGHTA, CDR2 FQGNSA. V lost 4 bases and J lost 2, with 11 bases in between. This CDR3 contains 14 residues. The CDR3 DNA sequence: TGTGCCAGCAGCTCACAGGGAGGAAACACTGAAGCTTTCTTT. It encodes CASSSQGGNTEAFF.

V usage is TRBV7-8 and J usage is TRBJ1-2, with a tentative D call TRBD1 (5 bases). Trimming took off 5 bases at V and 7 bases at J, with 14 bases between the two ends. Per the germline V gene, CDR1 is SGHVS and CDR2 is FQNEAQ. The CDR3 covers 13 residues. The CDR3 region is CASSLTEISGYTF. DNA for the CDR3: TGTGCCAGCAGCCTGACAGAAATCTCTGGCTACACCTTC.

This clonotype occurred a few times. The rearrangement uses TRBV7-9 and TRBJ2-1; no clear D gene. Trimming shortened V by 0 bases and J by 6 bases, and 9 bases separated the two germline ends. Germline CDR1 SEHNR, CDR2 FQNEAQ (reference sequence). This CDR3 region has 14 residues. The CDR3 reads CASSLAASSNEQFF. DNA of the CDR3: TGTGCCAGCAGCTTAGCGGCCAGTTCCAATGAGCAGTTCTTC.

The V call is TRBV12-3 or TRBV12-4, the J call TRBJ1-2, with D hard to call. V lost 6 bases to trimming and J lost 2 bases, with 7 bases between them. CDR3 length: 12 amino acids. CDR3 amino acids: CASSPRNYGYTF. In nucleotides, the CDR3 is TGTGCCAGCAGCCCAAGAAACTATGGCTACACCTTC.